This record concerns one T cell receptor (beta chain) sequence. The antigen remains undetermined. This entry is derived from a study of cytomegalovirus exposure and HLA in healthy donors. Findings and caveats of the study: A later analysis found first-cohort TCR clusters tended to co-occur in the 120 or so validation repertoires.

Germline CDR1 SGHVS, CDR2 FQNEAQ. After removal of 5 bases from V and 5 bases from J, the junction contained 5 bases not matched to a gene. CDR3 length equals 13 residues. Using immunoSEQ multiplex PCR, the repertoire was profiled, and TCRdb retains in-frame clones only, with some absent. The data contain about 200,000 clones, around 86% of them seen just once; the ten biggest clones take up roughly 1.5%. V is TRBV7-8 and J is TRBJ1-2, with 7 bases identical to TRBD1. The origin of this receptor is a young woman in good health and CMV-seronegative. Source material: PBMCs. CDR3 region: CASSPDREYGYTF. In DNA, the CDR3 is TGTGCCAGCAGCCCAGACAGGGAGTATGGCTACACCTTC.